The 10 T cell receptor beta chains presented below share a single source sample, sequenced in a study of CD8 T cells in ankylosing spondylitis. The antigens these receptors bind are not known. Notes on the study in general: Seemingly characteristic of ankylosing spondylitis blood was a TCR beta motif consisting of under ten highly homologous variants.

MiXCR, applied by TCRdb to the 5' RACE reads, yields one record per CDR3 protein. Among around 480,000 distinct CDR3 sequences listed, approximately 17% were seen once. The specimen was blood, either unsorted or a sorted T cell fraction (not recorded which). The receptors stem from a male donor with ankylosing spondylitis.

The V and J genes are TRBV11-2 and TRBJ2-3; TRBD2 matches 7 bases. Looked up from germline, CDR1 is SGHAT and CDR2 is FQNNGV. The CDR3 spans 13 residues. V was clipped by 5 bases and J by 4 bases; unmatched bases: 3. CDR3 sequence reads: CASSRTRSDTQYF. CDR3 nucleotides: TGTGCCAGCAGCCGGACTAGATCAGATACGCAGTATTTT.

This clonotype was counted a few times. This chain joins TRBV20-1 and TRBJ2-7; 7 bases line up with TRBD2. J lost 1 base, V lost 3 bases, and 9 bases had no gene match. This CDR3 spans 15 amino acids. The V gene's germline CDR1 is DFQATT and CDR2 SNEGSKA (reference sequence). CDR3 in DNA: TGCAGTGCTAGGTCGTGGGAGGGCCGGTCCTACGAGCAGTACTTC. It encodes CSARSWEGRSYEQYF.

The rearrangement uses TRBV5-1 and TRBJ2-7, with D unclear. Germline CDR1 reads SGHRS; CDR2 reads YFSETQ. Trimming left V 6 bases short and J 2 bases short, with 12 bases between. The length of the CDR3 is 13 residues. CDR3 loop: CASTGSPTYEQYF. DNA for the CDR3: TGCGCCAGCACCGGTAGTCCCACCTACGAGCAGTACTTC.

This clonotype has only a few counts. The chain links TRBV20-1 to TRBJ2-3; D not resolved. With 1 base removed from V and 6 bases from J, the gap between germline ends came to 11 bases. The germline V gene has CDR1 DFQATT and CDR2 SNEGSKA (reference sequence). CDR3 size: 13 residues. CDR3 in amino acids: CSARGVQGDTQYF. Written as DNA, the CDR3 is TGCAGTGCTAGAGGGGTTCAAGGGGATACGCAGTATTTT.

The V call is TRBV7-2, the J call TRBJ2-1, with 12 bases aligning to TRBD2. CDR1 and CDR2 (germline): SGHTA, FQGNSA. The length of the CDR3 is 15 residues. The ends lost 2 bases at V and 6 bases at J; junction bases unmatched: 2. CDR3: CASSLLTSGSNEQFF. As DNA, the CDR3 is TGTGCCAGCAGCTTATTGACTAGCGGGAGCAATGAGCAGTTCTTC.

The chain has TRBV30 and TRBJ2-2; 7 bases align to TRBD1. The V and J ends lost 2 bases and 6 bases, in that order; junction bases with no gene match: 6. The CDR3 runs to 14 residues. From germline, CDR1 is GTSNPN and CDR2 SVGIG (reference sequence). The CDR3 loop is CAWSPGQSAGELFF. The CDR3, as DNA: TGTGCCTGGAGTCCGGGACAGTCAGCCGGGGAGCTGTTTTTT. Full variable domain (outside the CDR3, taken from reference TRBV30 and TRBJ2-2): SQTIHQWPATLVQPVGSPLSLECTVEGTSNPNLYWYRQAAGRGLQLLFYSVGIGQISSEVPQNLSASRPQDRQFILSSKKLLLSDSGFYLCAWSPGQSAGELFFGEGSRLTVL.

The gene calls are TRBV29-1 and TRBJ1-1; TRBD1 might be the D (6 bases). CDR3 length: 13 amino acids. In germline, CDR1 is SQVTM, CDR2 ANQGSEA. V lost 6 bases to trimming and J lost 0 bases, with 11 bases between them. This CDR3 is CSVKTGLNTEAFF. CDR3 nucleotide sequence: TGCAGCGTCAAGACAGGCTTGAACACTGAAGCTTTCTTT. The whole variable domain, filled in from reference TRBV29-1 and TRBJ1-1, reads SAVISQKPSRDICQRGTSLTIQCQVDSQVTMMFWYRQQPGQSLTLIATANQGSEATYESGFVIDKFPISRPNLTFSTLTVSNMSPEDSSIYLCSVKTGLNTEAFFGQGTRLTVV.

In nucleotides, the CDR3 is TGTGCCAGCAGCTCCGGAATTAGCCCAAATGAGCAGTTCTTC. This gives the protein CASSSGISPNEQFF. V is TRBV7-6 and J is TRBJ2-1; no firm D call. This CDR3 comprises 14 residues. Germline V gives CDR1 SGHVS, CDR2 FNYEAQ. V lost 4 bases, J lost 7 bases, and 14 bases lay in between. Using reference TRBV7-6 and TRBJ2-1 for the parts outside the CDR3, the full variable domain is GAGVSQSPRYKVTKRGQDVALRCDPISGHVSLYWYRQALGQGPEFLTYFNYEAQQDKSGLPNDRFSAERPEGSISTLTIQRTEQRDSAMYRCASSSGISPNEQFFGPGTRLTVL.

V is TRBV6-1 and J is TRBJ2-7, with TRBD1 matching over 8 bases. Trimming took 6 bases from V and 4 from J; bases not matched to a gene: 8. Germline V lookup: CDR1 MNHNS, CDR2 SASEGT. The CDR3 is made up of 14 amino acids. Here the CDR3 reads CASSRGTGEYEQYF. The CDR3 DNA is TGTGCCAGCAGCCGAGGGACAGGCGAGTACGAGCAGTACTTC.

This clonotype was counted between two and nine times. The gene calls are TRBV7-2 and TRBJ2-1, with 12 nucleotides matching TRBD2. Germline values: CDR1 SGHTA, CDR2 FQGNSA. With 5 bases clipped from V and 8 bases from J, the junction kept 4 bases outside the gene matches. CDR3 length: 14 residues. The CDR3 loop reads CASSRTSGMDEQFF. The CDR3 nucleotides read TGTGCCAGCAGCCGGACTAGCGGGATGGATGAGCAGTTCTTC.